The 7 T cell receptor beta chains listed next were all sequenced from one sample in a study of shared clonotypes between healthy human individuals. Generated by immunoSEQ multiplex PCR, the TCRdb table keeps only in-frame clones and is missing some. Of about 510,000 clones detected, less than 96% appear once; the ten largest clones hold 0.06%. Specimen: naive CD4+ T cells sorted from blood. The subset: CD45RA+ positively selected. The receptors shown here come from a woman aged 30 to 39 in good health.

The chain links TRBV28 to TRBJ2-3; D may be TRBD2 (5 bases). This CDR3 has 11 residues. Germline V CDR1 and CDR2: MDHEN, SYDVKM. Trimming left V 6 bases short and J 10 bases short, with 11 bases between. CDR3 nucleotides: TGTGCCAGCAGCCTCCGGGAATCGCAGTATTTT. Protein sequence: CASSLRESQYF.

This clone was counted once. The chain links TRBV6-5 to TRBJ2-5, with a possible D match to TRBD1 (6 bases). Germline CDR1 and CDR2: MNHEY and SVGAGI. The CDR3 is made up of 13 amino acids. Between the trimmed V and J ends, which lost 5 bases and 4 bases, there was a span of 11 bases. DNA of the CDR3: TGTGCCAGCAGTAGGACAGTTGGAGAGACCCAGTACTTC. It codes for CASSRTVGETQYF.

The chain carries TRBV6-5 and TRBJ2-1; D is uncertain. This CDR3 region has 14 residues. With 8 bases removed from V and 4 bases from J, the gap between germline ends came to 15 bases. Germline CDR1 reads MNHEY; CDR2 reads SVGAGI. CDR3 protein: CASGIGGDYNEQFF. The CDR3 DNA sequence: TGTGCCAGCGGAATAGGCGGAGATTACAATGAGCAGTTCTTC.

The chain has TRBV11-2 and TRBJ2-7; D uncertain. This CDR3 spans 13 amino acids. Deletions cut 4 bases from V and 0 bases from J, with 7 bases between. The germline V gene has CDR1 SGHAT and CDR2 FQNNGV. The chain's CDR3 is CASSSRSSYEQYF. In DNA, the CDR3 is TGTGCCAGCAGCTCCAGGAGCTCCTACGAGCAGTACTTC.

J is TRBJ1-3 and V is TRBV28; D remains unclear. The germline V gene has CDR1 MDHEN and CDR2 SYDVKM. Between the trimmed V and J ends, which lost 6 bases and 4 bases, there was a span of 13 bases. This CDR3 is 14 amino acids long. The CDR3 sequence: CASSDTLYGNTIYF. The CDR3 nucleotides are TGTGCCAGCAGCGACACTCTATACGGAAACACCATATATTTT.

This rearrangement joins TRBV5-1 to TRBJ2-1; the D call may be TRBD1 or TRBD2 (5 bases each). CDR3 length: 14 residues. In germline, CDR1 is SGHRS, CDR2 YFSETQ. V was cut by 1 base and J by 5 bases, with 10 bases left in between. The DNA for the CDR3 is TGCGCCAGCAGCTTGAGGGGACGTGACAATGAGCAGTTCTTC. Translating gives CASSLRGRDNEQFF.

V usage is TRBV2 and J usage is TRBJ2-7; D might be TRBD1 or TRBD2, each matching 5 bases. Germline lookup yields CDR1 SNHLY and CDR2 FYNNEI. The CDR3 consists of 14 residues. The V end lost 6 bases, the J end lost 0 bases, and 12 bases lay between the germline ends. In DNA, the CDR3 is TGTGCCAGCAGCACCCGGGACGACTCCTACGAGCAGTACTTC. Protein sequence: CASSTRDDSYEQYF.